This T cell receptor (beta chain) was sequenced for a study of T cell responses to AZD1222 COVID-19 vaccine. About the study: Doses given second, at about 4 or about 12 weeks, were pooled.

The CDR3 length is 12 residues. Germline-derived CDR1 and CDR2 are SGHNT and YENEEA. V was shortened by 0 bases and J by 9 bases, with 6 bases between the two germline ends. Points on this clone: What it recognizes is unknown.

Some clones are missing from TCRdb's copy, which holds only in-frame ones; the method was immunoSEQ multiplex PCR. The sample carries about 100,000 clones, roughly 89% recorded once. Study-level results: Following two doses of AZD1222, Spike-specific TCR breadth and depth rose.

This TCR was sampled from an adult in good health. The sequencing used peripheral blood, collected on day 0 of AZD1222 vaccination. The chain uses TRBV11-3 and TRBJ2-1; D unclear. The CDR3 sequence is CASSLDESEQFF. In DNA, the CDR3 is TGTGCCAGCAGCTTAGACGAGAGTGAGCAGTTCTTC.